The 2 T cell receptor beta chains given below trace back to one sample, sequenced in a study of T cells in Graves' hyperthyroidism and ophthalmopathy. TCR beta CDR3 region amplification was performed from RNA transcripts. When the TCR CDR3 underwent first-round RT-PCR, the HTBI primer set was used. TCRdb independently ran MiXCR on the multiplex PCR reads; one entry per CDR3 protein. This table holds under 800,000 distinct CDR3 sequences, 11% to 15% found once. Sample: blood. The receptors originated from a woman between 18 and 30 years old with Graves' hyperthyroidism.

The rearrangement uses TRBV6-5 and TRBJ1-2; maybe TRBD1 (6 bases). Looked up from germline, CDR1 is MNHEY and CDR2 is SVGAGI. V was trimmed by 4 bases and J by 2 bases, leaving 11 bases between them. This CDR3 is built from 14 residues. CDR3 in amino acids: CASSLDSSNYGYTF. CDR3 bases: TGTGCCAGCAGTTTGGACAGTTCAAACTATGGCTACACCTTC.

This clonotype was seen repeatedly, ten times or more. This chain links TRBV30 with TRBJ1-2; no definite D call. The CDR3 totals 13 residues. Germline CDR1 reads GTSNPN; CDR2 reads SVGIG (reference sequence). Trimming pared 7 bases from V and 8 bases from J, leaving 20 bases between. The CDR3 bases are TGTGCCTCACCTAAGACCGGCCACGGGGGCTACACCTTC. Translating gives CASPKTGHGGYTF.